This TCR beta chain was identified in a study of blood T cells in healthy people across ages. This CDR3 comprises 13 residues. Germline V CDR1 and CDR2: SGHDT, YYEEEE. The V segment lost 7 bases and the J segment 4 bases; nucleotides outside the gene matches: 2. A sample-barcoded 5' primer and a J-beta primer mix were used in a second PCR of about 6 to 11 cycles. Unique molecular identifiers of 12 random nucleotides labeled each cDNA. TCRdb used MiXCR to reprocess the 5' RACE reads, holding one entry per CDR3 protein. The sample shows about 670,000 distinct CDR3 sequences, around 52% of them seen only once.

The gene calls are TRBV5-6 and TRBJ2-7, with TRBD2 matching 13 bases. Sequenced sample: blood. The TCR comes from an elderly woman in good health. CDR3 residues: CASGTSGKYEQYF. In nucleotides, the CDR3 is TGTGCCAGCGGGACTAGCGGGAAATACGAGCAGTACTTC.